One sample yielded the 11 T cell receptor beta chains listed below, sequenced in a study of cytomegalovirus exposure and HLA in healthy donors. Libraries were prepared by immunoSEQ multiplex PCR; TCRdb keeps only in-frame clonotypes and omits some of them. The sample has about 200,000 clones, 80% to 90% seen once. Sequencing used PBMCs. The receptors were sampled from a woman in her twenties or thirties in good health and CMV-seropositive.

The chain recombines TRBV28 with TRBJ2-7; no clear D. This CDR3 spans 13 amino acids. The V gene lost 2 bases and the J gene lost 2 bases, with 7 bases spanning the gap. Looked up from germline, CDR1 is MDHEN and CDR2 is SYDVKM. This chain's CDR3 is CASSLTLTYEQYF. The CDR3 region has the DNA TGTGCCAGCAGTTTAACCCTAACCTACGAGCAGTACTTC.

This clone was seen more than once but under ten times. The CDR3 loop reads CASRQQGNYGYTF. The CDR3 nucleotides read TGTGCCAGCCGCCAACAGGGAAACTATGGCTACACCTTC. The rearrangement uses TRBV7-9 and TRBJ1-2; perhaps TRBD1 as D (6 bases). Germline assignment: CDR1 SEHNR and CDR2 FQNEAQ (reference sequence). The CDR3 extends over 13 amino acids. Trimming took 8 bases from V and 2 from J, leaving 12 bases between them.

A word on this clone: At the DNA level, this CDR3 is encoded by other sequences in the same sample as well. The chain employs TRBV19 and TRBJ2-7; 7 nucleotides line up with TRBD2. Losses at the gene ends were 1 base for V and 1 base for J; bases not matched to a gene: 1. Per the germline V gene, CDR1 is LNHDA and CDR2 is SQIVND (reference sequence). This CDR3 region has 14 residues. The CDR3 sequence: CASSIVSGSYEQYF. The CDR3 DNA reads TGTGCCAGTAGTATAGTTAGCGGGTCCTACGAGCAGTACTTC. The full variable domain, its missing parts supplied by reference TRBV19 and TRBJ2-7, is DGGITQSPKYLFRKEGQNVTLSCEQNLNHDAMYWYRQDPGQGLRLIYYSQIVNDFQKGDIAEGYSVSREKKESFPLTVTSAQKNPTAFYLCASSIVSGSYEQYFGPGTRLTVT.

V is TRBV7-3 and J is TRBJ2-1; D gene unclear. Between the trimmed V and J ends, which lost 0 bases and 8 bases, there was a span of 8 bases. Germline CDR1 is SGHTA and CDR2 is FQGTGA. The CDR3 has 13 residues. The CDR3 loop reads CASSLTPLDEQFF. As DNA, the CDR3 is TGTGCCAGCAGCTTAACTCCCCTCGATGAGCAGTTCTTC.

The chain has TRBV27 and TRBJ1-3; D is unclear. In germline, CDR1 is MNHEY, CDR2 SMNVEV (reference sequence). The CDR3 contains 16 residues. V was cut by 0 bases and J by 0 bases, with 9 bases left in between. In DNA, the CDR3 is TGTGCCAGCAGTTTATCGGTGAGAACCTCTGGAAACACCATATATTTT. Its protein is CASSLSVRTSGNTIYF.

The V call is TRBV5-1, the J call TRBJ2-5; 11 nucleotides line up with TRBD2. The CDR3 length is 15 residues. Germline CDR1 and CDR2: SGHRS and YFSETQ. After removal of 4 bases from V and 2 bases from J, the junction contained 4 bases not matched to a gene. CDR3 in amino acids: CASSPVAGGQETQYF. In nucleotides, the CDR3 is TGCGCCAGCAGCCCGGTAGCGGGAGGGCAAGAGACCCAGTACTTC. Full variable domain (missing parts from reference TRBV5-1 and TRBJ2-5): KAGVTQTPRYLIKTRGQQVTLSCSPISGHRSVSWYQQTPGQGLQFLFEYFSETQRNKGNFPGRFSGRQFSNSRSEMNVSTLELGDSALYLCASSPVAGGQETQYFGPGTRLLVL.

This sequence joins TRBV5-1 and TRBJ2-3; TRBD2 matches 9 bases. Per the germline V gene, CDR1 is SGHRS and CDR2 is YFSETQ. The CDR3 totals 17 residues. V shed 0 bases, J shed 6 bases, and the junction held 11 bases outside the gene matches. CDR3 sequence: CASSLGRLAGVGDTQYF. CDR3 DNA sequence: TGCGCCAGCAGCTTGGGGAGATTAGCGGGAGTAGGGGATACGCAGTATTTT. The variable domain in full, with the rest retrieved from reference TRBV5-1 and TRBJ2-3, is KAGVTQTPRYLIKTRGQQVTLSCSPISGHRSVSWYQQTPGQGLQFLFEYFSETQRNKGNFPGRFSGRQFSNSRSEMNVSTLELGDSALYLCASSLGRLAGVGDTQYFGPGTRLTVL.

This clone was observed once. The genes are TRBV2 and TRBJ1-1; a possible D gene is TRBD1 (6 bases). The CDR3 has 13 residues. Trimming removed 6 bases at V and 8 bases at J, with 16 bases between. Per the germline V gene, CDR1 is SNHLY and CDR2 is FYNNEI. The CDR3 region has the DNA TGTGCCAGCAGCCCAGGGGCCCAAAGGGAAGCTTTCTTT. Translation: CASSPGAQREAFF.

The rearrangement uses TRBV18 and TRBJ2-7; 9 bases agree with TRBD2. Germline-derived CDR1 and CDR2 are KGHSH and LQKENI. The CDR3 is 15 amino acids. With 5 bases clipped from V and 2 bases from J, the junction kept 7 bases outside the gene matches. The CDR3 spells CASSSSGTSPYEQYF. In nucleotides, the CDR3 is TGTGCCAGCTCATCTAGCGGGACCTCCCCCTACGAGCAGTACTTC.

The chain employs TRBV10-3 and TRBJ1-5, with 8 bases matching TRBD1. Per germline, CDR1 ENHRY and CDR2 SYGVKD. The length of the CDR3 is 12 residues. Trimming at V came to 8 bases and at J to 7 bases, leaving 4 bases not matched to a gene. DNA of the CDR3: TGTGCCATCGGACAGGGTTCACAGCCCCAGCATTTT. Its protein is CAIGQGSQPQHF.

V and J are TRBV2 and TRBJ1-1; 11 nucleotides agree with TRBD1. With 8 bases clipped from V and 5 bases from J, the junction kept 10 bases outside the gene matches. This CDR3 is 15 amino acids long. Germline V gene data show CDR1 as SNHLY and CDR2 as FYNNEI. The CDR3 is CASLWDRGGGTEAFF. The CDR3 bases are TGTGCCAGCCTGTGGGACAGGGGGGGAGGTACTGAAGCTTTCTTT.